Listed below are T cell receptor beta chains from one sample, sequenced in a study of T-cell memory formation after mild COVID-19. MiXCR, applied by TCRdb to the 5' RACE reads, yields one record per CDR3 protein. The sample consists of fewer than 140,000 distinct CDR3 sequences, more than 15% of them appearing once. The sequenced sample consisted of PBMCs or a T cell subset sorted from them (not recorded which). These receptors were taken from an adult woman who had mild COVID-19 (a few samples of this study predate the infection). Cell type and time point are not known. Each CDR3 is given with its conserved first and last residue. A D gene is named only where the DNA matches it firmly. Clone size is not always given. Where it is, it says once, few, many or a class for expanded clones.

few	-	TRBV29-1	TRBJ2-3	TGCAGCGTTGAAATAGGGGACTTTCCCACAGATACGCAGTATTTT	CSVEIGDFPTDTQYF
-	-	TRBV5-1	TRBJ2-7	TGCGCCAGCAGGCCCCTGGGGGTCCTGTTGTCCTACGAGCAGTACTTC	CASRPLGVLLSYEQYF
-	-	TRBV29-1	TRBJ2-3	TGCAGCGTTGAACCGAAGGGAACACGGGCAGATACGCAGTATTTT	CSVEPKGTRADTQYF
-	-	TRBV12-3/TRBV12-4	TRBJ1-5	TGTGCCAGCAGCACCTTCGGGCAGGGTGGTCAGCCCCAGCATTTT	CASSTFGQGGQPQHF
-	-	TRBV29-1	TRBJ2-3	TGCAGCGTTGTACCTAGCGGCACAGATACGCAGTATTTT	CSVVPSGTDTQYF
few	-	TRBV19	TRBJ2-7	TGTGCCAGTAGTATGAATGGCCCGACCGGGACGGACGAGCAGTACTTC	CASSMNGPTGTDEQYF
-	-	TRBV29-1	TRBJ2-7	TGCAGCGTTGAAGTCAGAGCCTACGAGCAGTACTTC	CSVEVRAYEQYF
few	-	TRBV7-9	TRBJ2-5	TGTGCCAGCAGCACAAGTAGACTAGAGAAAGAGACCCAGTACTTC	CASSTSRLEKETQYF
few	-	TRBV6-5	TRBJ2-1	TGTGCCAGCAGCCAGCAGAGCCCCTACAATGAGCAGTTCTTC	CASSQQSPYNEQFF
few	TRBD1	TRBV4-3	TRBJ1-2	TGCGCCAGCAGCCAAGAAGGACCCGGGACAGGGGGCCTCTATGGCTACACCTTC	CASSQEGPGTGGLYGYTF
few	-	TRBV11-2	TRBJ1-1	TGTGCCAGCAGCTTAGGTTTTTCCGACTTGAACACTGAAGCTTTCTTT	CASSLGFSDLNTEAFF
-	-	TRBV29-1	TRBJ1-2	TGCAGCGTTGTAACAGGATTTAACTATGGCTACACCTTC	CSVVTGFNYGYTF
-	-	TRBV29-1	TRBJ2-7	TGCAGCGTTTACCCGAACGACAGGAACCACTACGAGCAGTACTTC	CSVYPNDRNHYEQYF
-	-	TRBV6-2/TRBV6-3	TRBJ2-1	TGTGCCAGCAGTCCCACCTACAATGAGCAGTTCTTC	CASSPTYNEQFF
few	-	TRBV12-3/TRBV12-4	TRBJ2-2	TGTGCCAGCTCTTTGGGGGGATCCGGCGGGGAGCTGTTTTTT	CASSLGGSGGELFF
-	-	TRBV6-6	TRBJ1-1	TGTGCCAGCAACCTCATGGGGGACACTGAAGCTTTCTTT	CASNLMGDTEAFF
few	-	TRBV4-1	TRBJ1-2	TGCGCCAGCAGCCCCCAAAGAGAGGGCCCAGGGGGCTACACCTTC	CASSPQREGPGGYTF
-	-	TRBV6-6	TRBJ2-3	TGTGCCAGCAGTTACTCGAATATTCGGACAGACACAGATACGCAGTATTTT	CASSYSNIRTDTDTQYF
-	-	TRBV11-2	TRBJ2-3	TGTGCCAGCAGCTTAGGAGCGGAGGAGTCGGCAGATACGCAGTATTTT	CASSLGAEESADTQYF
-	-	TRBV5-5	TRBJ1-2	TGTGCCAGCAGCTTGGAGGCAGGCGTCTATGGCTACACCTTC	CASSLEAGVYGYTF
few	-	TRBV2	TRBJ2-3	TGTGCCAGCAGTACGGGCGCGGGCACAGATACGCAGTATTTT	CASSTGAGTDTQYF
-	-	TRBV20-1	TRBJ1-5	TGCAGTGCTCGAGGGAATAGCAATCAGCCCCAGCATTTT	CSARGNSNQPQHF
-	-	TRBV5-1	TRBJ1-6	TGCGCCACCACCCGCGACCCGGGGAATTCACCCCTCCACTTT	CATTRDPGNSPLHF
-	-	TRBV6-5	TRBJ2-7	TGTGCCAGCAGTTACAATAGGGTAGACGAGCAGTACTTC	CASSYNRVDEQYF
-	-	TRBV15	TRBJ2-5	TGTGCCACCAGTTACAGGGCTCAAGAGACCCAGTACTTC	CATSYRAQETQYF
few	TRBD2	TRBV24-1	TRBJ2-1	TGTGCCACCAGTGACCTCCCCCCCGGGAGGGCCTCCTACAATGAGCAGTTCTTC	CATSDLPPGRASYNEQFF
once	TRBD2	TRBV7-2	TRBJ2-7	TGTGCCAGCACCCATCCAGGACTAGTCTCCTACGAGCAGTACTTC	CASTHPGLVSYEQYF
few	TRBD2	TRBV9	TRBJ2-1	TGTGCCAGCAGCGTAGCTAGCGGGGGGTCGAATGAGCAGTTCTTC	CASSVASGGSNEQFF
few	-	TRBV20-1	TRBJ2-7	TGCAGTGCTCGCGGGGTTAGAGGACCTGCCTACGAGCAGTACTTC	CSARGVRGPAYEQYF
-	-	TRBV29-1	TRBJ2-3	TGCAGCGTTGACACGGACTCTTTATACACAGATACGCAGTATTTT	CSVDTDSLYTDTQYF
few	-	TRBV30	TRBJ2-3	TGTGCCTGGAGTACAACCACTGCTAGAGGGGTCACAGATACGCAGTATTTT	CAWSTTTARGVTDTQYF
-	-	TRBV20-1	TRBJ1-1	TGCAGTGCTAGAATATCGTGGGTGACTGAAGCTTTCTTT	CSARISWVTEAFF
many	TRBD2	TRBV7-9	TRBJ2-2	TGTGCCACTCCGGGACTAGCGGGTCTAGAGACCGGGGAGCTGTTTTTT	CATPGLAGLETGELFF
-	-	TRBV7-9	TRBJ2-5	TGTGCCAGCAGCTCCAGGGGTCTGGAGACCCAGTACTTC	CASSSRGLETQYF
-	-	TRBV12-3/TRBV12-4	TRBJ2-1	TGTGCCAGCCATGGACCCGACAATGAGCAGTTCTTC	CASHGPDNEQFF
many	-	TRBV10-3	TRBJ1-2	TGTGCCCCACCCGGCCCCGGACACTACACCTTC	CAPPGPGHYTF
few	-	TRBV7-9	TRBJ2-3	TGTGCCAGCAGCCTTCTTAGCGGCGGCACAGATACGCAGTATTTT	CASSLLSGGTDTQYF
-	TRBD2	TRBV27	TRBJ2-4	TGTGCCAGCAGTTTCGGGGGGTTTGAGAACATTCAGTACTTC	CASSFGGFENIQYF
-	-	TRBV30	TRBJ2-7	TGTGCCTGGAGTGTAAGTACCGAGCAGTACTTC	CAWSVSTEQYF
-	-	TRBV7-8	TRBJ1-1	TGTGCCAGCAGCTCTCTCGTTGCCTTGGTACAGGAAGCTTTCTTT	CASSSLVALVQEAFF
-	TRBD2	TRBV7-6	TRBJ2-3	TGTGCCAGCAGCCCAGCGGGGGGGACTAGCACAGATACGCAGTATTTT	CASSPAGGTSTDTQYF
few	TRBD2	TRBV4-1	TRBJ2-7	TGCGCCAGCAGCCAAGGTGACGCAGCGGGGGACGAGCAGTACTTC	CASSQGDAAGDEQYF
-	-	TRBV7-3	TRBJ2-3	TGTGCCAGCAGCTTACTGTCTAGCGCCCCAGATACGCAGTATTTT	CASSLLSSAPDTQYF
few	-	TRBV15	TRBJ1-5	TGTGCCACCAGCAGAGAATGGCGGGATCATCAGCCCCAGCATTTT	CATSREWRDHQPQHF
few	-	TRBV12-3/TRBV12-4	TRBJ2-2	TGTGCCAACGTAGAGGACCCAAACACCGGGGAGCTGTTTTTT	CANVEDPNTGELFF
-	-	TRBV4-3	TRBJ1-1	TGCGCCAGCAGCCAAGATATATGGGAAAACACTGAAGCTTTCTTT	CASSQDIWENTEAFF
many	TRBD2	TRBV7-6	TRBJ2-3	TGTGCCAGCAGCTTAGCTGGGACTAGCGGGGGTTTGGCGCAGTATTTT	CASSLAGTSGGLAQYF
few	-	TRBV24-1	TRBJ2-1	TGTGCCACCAGTCAAAGTAGGGCCTACAATGAGCAGTTCTTC	CATSQSRAYNEQFF
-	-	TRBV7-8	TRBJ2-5	TGTGCCAGCAGCTCCCCCCACGCCAGGAACCAAGAGACCCAGTACTTC	CASSSPHARNQETQYF
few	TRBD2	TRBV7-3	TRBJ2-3	TGTGCCAGCAGCATGGGACTAGCGGGAGATACGCAGTATTTT	CASSMGLAGDTQYF
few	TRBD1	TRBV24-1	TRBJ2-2	TGTGCCACCAGTGATTTGGGACAGGGTACCACCGGGGAGCTGTTTTTT	CATSDLGQGTTGELFF
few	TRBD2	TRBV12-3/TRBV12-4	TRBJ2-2	TGTGCGGTCAGACGTGGACTAGCGGGAGAGTACACCGGGGAGCTGTTTTTT	CAVRRGLAGEYTGELFF
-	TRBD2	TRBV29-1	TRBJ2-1	TGCAGCGTACATGTAGCGGGCCTCTACAATGAGCAGTTCTTC	CSVHVAGLYNEQFF
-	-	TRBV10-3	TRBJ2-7	TGTGCCATCAGTGATGGTGTGATGAGCCGGATCGACGAGCAGTACTTC	CAISDGVMSRIDEQYF
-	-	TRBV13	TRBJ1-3	TGTGCCAGCAGGGTGGGGGGCCCTGGAAACACCATATATTTT	CASRVGGPGNTIYF
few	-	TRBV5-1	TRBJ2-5	TGCGCCAGCAGCTTGGAAGGGTGGGGAGAGACCCAGTACTTC	CASSLEGWGETQYF
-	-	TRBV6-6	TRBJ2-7	TGTGCCAGCAGTTACGCAGATCAGCAGTACTTC	CASSYADQQYF
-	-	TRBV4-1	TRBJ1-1	TGCGCCAGCAGCCAGGCGGGGAAGAGGGCTTTCTTT	CASSQAGKRAFF
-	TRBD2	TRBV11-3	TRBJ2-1	TGTGCCAGCAGCTTAGAACTAGCGGGAGATAATGAGCAGTTCTTC	CASSLELAGDNEQFF